The entry that follows covers one T cell receptor beta chain sequence. The sample belongs to a study of blood T cell repertoires in COVID-19. This CDR3 has 15 amino acids. With 8 bases clipped from V and 7 bases from J, the junction kept 17 bases outside the gene matches. Germline CDR1 and CDR2: MNHEY and SVGEGT. Profiling relied on immunoSEQ multiplex PCR, and the TCRdb table lists in-frame clones only, not all of them. The sample has roughly 260,000 clones; approximately 89% are singletons. Sequenced: peripheral blood. The rearrangement links TRBV6-2 or TRBV6-3 to TRBJ2-7; 7 bases match TRBD1. The source of this sequence is a man aged 40-49 years who had recovered from COVID-19. As DNA, the CDR3 is TGTGCCAGCCGCCGGGGAACAGGGGTATTAAAAGAGCAGTACTTC. It is translated as CASRRGTGVLKEQYF.